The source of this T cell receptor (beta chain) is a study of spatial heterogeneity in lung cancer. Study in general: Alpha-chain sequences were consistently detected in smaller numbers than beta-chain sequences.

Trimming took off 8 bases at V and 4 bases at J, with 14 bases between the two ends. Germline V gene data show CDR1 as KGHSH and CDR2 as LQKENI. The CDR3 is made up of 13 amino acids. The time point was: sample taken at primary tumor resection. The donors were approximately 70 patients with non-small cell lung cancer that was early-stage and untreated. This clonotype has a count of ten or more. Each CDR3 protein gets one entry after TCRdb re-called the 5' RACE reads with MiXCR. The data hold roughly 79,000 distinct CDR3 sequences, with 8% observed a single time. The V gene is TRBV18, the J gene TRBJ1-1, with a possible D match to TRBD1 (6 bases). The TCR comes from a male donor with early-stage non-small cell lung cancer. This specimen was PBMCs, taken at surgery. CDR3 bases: TGTGCCAGCAGTTTAAAGGGGGGCACTGAAGCTTTCTTT. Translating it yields CASSLKGGTEAFF. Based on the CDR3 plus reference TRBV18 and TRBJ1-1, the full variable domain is NAGVMQNPRHLVRRRGQEARLRCSPMKGHSHVYWYRQLPEEGLKFMVYLQKENIIDESGMPKERFSAEFPKEGPSILRIQQVVRGDSAAYFCASSLKGGTEAFFGQGTRLTVV.